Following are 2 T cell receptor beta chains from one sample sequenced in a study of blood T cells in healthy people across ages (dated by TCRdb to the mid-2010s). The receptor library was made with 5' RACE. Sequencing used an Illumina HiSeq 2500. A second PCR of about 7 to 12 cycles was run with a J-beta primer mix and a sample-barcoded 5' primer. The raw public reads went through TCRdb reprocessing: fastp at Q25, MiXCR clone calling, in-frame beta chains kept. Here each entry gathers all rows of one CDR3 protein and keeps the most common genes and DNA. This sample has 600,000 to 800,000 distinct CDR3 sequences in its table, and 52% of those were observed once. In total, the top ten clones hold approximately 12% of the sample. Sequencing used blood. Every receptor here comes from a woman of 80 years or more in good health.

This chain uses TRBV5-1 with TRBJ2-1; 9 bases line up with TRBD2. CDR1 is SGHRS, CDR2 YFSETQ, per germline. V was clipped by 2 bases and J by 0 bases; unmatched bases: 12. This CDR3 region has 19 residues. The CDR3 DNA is TGCGCCAGCAGCTTATGGGGTAGCGGGGGTGACAGCTCCTACAATGAGCAGTTCTTC. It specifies CASSLWGSGGDSSYNEQFF.

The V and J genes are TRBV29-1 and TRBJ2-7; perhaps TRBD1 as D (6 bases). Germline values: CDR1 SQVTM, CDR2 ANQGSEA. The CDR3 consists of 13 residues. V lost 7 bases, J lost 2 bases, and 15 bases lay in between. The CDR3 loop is CSASRDKTYEQYF. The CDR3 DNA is TGCAGCGCCTCCCGGGACAAGACCTACGAGCAGTACTTC.